A single sample gave rise to the 28 T cell receptor beta chains below, sequenced in a study of shared clonotypes between healthy human individuals (dated by TCRdb to the early 2020s). Library creation used the immunoSEQ multiplex PCR assay. TCRdb took this table from immuneACCESS and kept in-frame rearrangements with V and J called. Such tables lack part of the clones; where checked against another copy, unresolved V genes explain under half of the gap, and the rest is unexplained. This sample gives approximately 1.5 million clones in total; 95% to 99% of them show up just once. About 0.42% of the sample goes to the ten largest clones. Sample: naive CD4+ T cells sorted from blood. The cell subset or site label for this specimen denotes: CD45RA+ positively selected. These receptors were obtained from a man aged 30-40 years in good health.

This chain uses TRBV6-6 with TRBJ2-1; D is perhaps TRBD2 (5 bases). The germline V gene has CDR1 MNHNY and CDR2 SVGAGI (reference sequence). Trimming stripped 2 bases from V and 4 bases from J, with 12 bases between. This CDR3 has 15 amino acids. The DNA of the CDR3 is TGTGCCAGCAGTTACCCTCGAGGACTTTACAATGAGCAGTTCTTC. Encoded protein: CASSYPRGLYNEQFF.

This chain connects TRBV10-3 to TRBJ2-1, with D perhaps matching TRBD2 (6 bases). Germline V gene lookup returns CDR1 ENHRY and CDR2 SYGVKD. The CDR3 sequence is 11 residues long. Trimming shortened V by 8 bases and J by 6 bases, and 8 bases separated the two germline ends. The CDR3 loop reads CAIARGNEQFF. As DNA, the CDR3 is TGTGCCATCGCGCGGGGCAATGAGCAGTTCTTC.

This sequence joins TRBV7-2 and TRBJ2-7, with D possibly being TRBD1 (6 bases). CDR3 length: 16 amino acids. CDR1 is SGHTA, CDR2 FQGNSA, per germline. V dropped 1 base and J dropped 0 bases, with 13 bases sitting between them. The CDR3 DNA reads TGTGCCAGCAGCTTAGGTCCGACAGGATTCTCCTACGAGCAGTACTTC. It yields the protein CASSLGPTGFSYEQYF.

The chain employs TRBV27 and TRBJ2-7; 11 nucleotides align to TRBD2. Trimming took 5 bases from V and 9 from J; bases not matched to a gene: 12. This CDR3 is built from 15 residues. CDR1 MNHEY and CDR2 SMNVEV come from the germline V gene (reference sequence). The CDR3 sequence is CASSPTGLAESRQYF. In DNA, the CDR3 is TGTGCCAGCAGTCCCACGGGACTAGCGGAGAGCCGGCAGTACTTC.

The gene calls are TRBV9 and TRBJ1-3, with a tentative D call TRBD1 (5 bases). V dropped 5 bases and J dropped 0 bases, with 15 bases sitting between them. Germline-derived CDR1 and CDR2 are SGDLS and YYNGEE. CDR3 length: 16 amino acids. The CDR3 sequence is CASSMSDINSGNTIYF. The CDR3 DNA is TGTGCCAGCAGTATGTCGGACATCAACTCTGGAAACACCATATATTTT.

The rearrangement joins TRBV7-9 to TRBJ1-1; tentative D call: TRBD1 (6 bases). V dropped 6 bases and J dropped 2 bases, with 16 bases sitting between them. CDR3 length: 15 residues. Germline V CDR1 and CDR2: SEHNR, FQNEAQ (reference sequence). For the CDR3, the DNA is TGTGCCAGCAGTATCAATACAGGGTACAACACTGAAGCTTTCTTT. It encodes CASSINTGYNTEAFF.

There are a few counts of this clone. This chain links TRBV4-2 with TRBJ1-3; TRBD1 aligns across 8 bases. The V and J ends lost 10 bases and 0 bases, in that order; junction bases with no gene match: 8. CDR3 length: 15 residues. CDR1 and CDR2 (germline): LGHNA, YNFKEQ. The CDR3 loop is CATRGPARSGNTIYF. In DNA form, the CDR3 reads TGTGCCACCAGGGGGCCAGCGCGCTCTGGAAACACCATATATTTT.

The genes are TRBV5-1 and TRBJ1-1; D uncertain. This CDR3 contains 14 residues. Deletions cut 4 bases from V and 2 bases from J, with 12 bases between. Germline CDR1 is SGHRS and CDR2 is YFSETQ. The CDR3 reads CASSRGKINTEAFF. In DNA, the CDR3 is TGCGCCAGCAGCCGAGGTAAGATAAACACTGAAGCTTTCTTT.

The chain employs TRBV7-3 and TRBJ1-4, with TRBD1 identical over 9 bases. The CDR3 length is 14 residues. The ends lost 5 bases at V and 7 bases at J; junction bases unmatched: 5. CDR1 is SGHTA, CDR2 FQGTGA, per germline. As DNA, the CDR3 is TGTGCCAGCAGCCTAGGACAGGGGAGTGAAAAACTGTTTTTT. The encoded protein is CASSLGQGSEKLFF.

This clone was seen once. This chain joins TRBV5-1 and TRBJ2-7; D remains unclear. The V gene's germline CDR1 is SGHRS and CDR2 YFSETQ. This CDR3 is built from 12 residues. Trimming removed 3 bases at V and 7 bases at J, with 11 bases between. As DNA, the CDR3 is TGCGCCAGCAGCTCGCAGGTTAGAGAGCAGTACTTC. Amino acid sequence: CASSSQVREQYF.

This chain uses TRBV7-9 with TRBJ2-7; no firm D call. V shed 5 bases and J shed 2 bases, with 7 bases lying between them. The CDR3 consists of 12 residues. Per germline, CDR1 SEHNR and CDR2 FQNEAQ (reference sequence). The CDR3 bases are TGTGCCAGCAGCCCCACCCCCTACGAGCAGTACTTC. Its protein is CASSPTPYEQYF.

This chain links TRBV7-3 with TRBJ2-1; 10 nucleotides agree with TRBD1. Per the germline V gene, CDR1 is SGHTA and CDR2 is FQGTGA. This CDR3 has 13 residues. Trimming cost V 5 bases and J 14 bases; bases outside gene matches: 9. This CDR3 reads CASSPQGQGLKFF. The CDR3, as DNA: TGTGCCAGCAGCCCCCAGGGACAGGGGCTGAAGTTCTTC.

This chain connects TRBV5-1 to TRBJ1-1; D perhaps matches TRBD1 (5 bases). This CDR3 region has 14 residues. The germline V and J ends were trimmed by 0 bases and 11 bases, with 17 bases remaining between them. In germline, CDR1 is SGHRS, CDR2 YFSETQ. The chain's CDR3 is CASSLVRGLREAFF. For the CDR3, the DNA is TGCGCCAGCAGCTTGGTGAGGGGATTACGTGAGGCTTTCTTT.

This chain connects TRBV5-1 to TRBJ2-6, with a tentative D call TRBD1 (6 bases). V lost 0 bases to trimming and J lost 8 bases, with 12 bases between them. The CDR3 length is 15 residues. The germline gives CDR1 SGHRS, CDR2 YFSETQ. CDR3 nucleotide sequence: TGCGCCAGCAGCTTGGCGTACACAGGGTCCAACGTCCTGACTTTC. Its protein is CASSLAYTGSNVLTF.

The rearrangement joins TRBV5-5 to TRBJ2-3, with D perhaps matching TRBD1 (6 bases). With 0 bases removed from V and 6 bases from J, the gap between germline ends came to 17 bases. Germline CDR1 reads SGHKS; CDR2 reads YYEKEE (reference sequence). The CDR3 has 16 amino acids. In nucleotides, the CDR3 is TGTGCCAGCAGCTTGGAAGAGACAGGAAGGGGGGATACGCAGTATTTT. Translating it yields CASSLEETGRGDTQYF.

The chain couples TRBV7-2 to TRBJ2-3, with 10 bases lining up with TRBD1. The germline V gene has CDR1 SGHTA and CDR2 FQGNSA. V was clipped by 5 bases and J by 3 bases; unmatched bases: 5. CDR3 length: 15 residues. The DNA for the CDR3 is TGTGCCAGCAGCCAGGACAGGGGGGGGACAGATACGCAGTATTTT. Protein product: CASSQDRGGTDTQYF.

V and J are TRBV4-1 and TRBJ1-2; TRBD1 agrees at 7 bases. Germline-derived CDR1 and CDR2 are MGHRA and YSYEKL. The CDR3 is 13 amino acids. V gave up 5 bases and J gave up 2 bases; unmatched junction bases: 2. The CDR3, as DNA: TGCGCCAGCAGCGACAGGGTCAACTATGGCTACACCTTC. It specifies CASSDRVNYGYTF.

The chain recombines TRBV11-2 with TRBJ2-1; 7 nucleotides match TRBD2. The germline CDR1 and CDR2 sequences are SGHAT and FQNNGV. The J segment lost 5 bases and the V segment lost 5 bases, leaving 12 bases of the junction unmatched. The CDR3 totals 16 residues. This CDR3 is CASSPSSGLRNNEQFF. CDR3 in DNA: TGTGCCAGCAGCCCGTCCTCGGGACTACGTAACAATGAGCAGTTCTTC.

The rearrangement links TRBV28 to TRBJ2-3, with 9 bases that match TRBD1. The length of the CDR3 is 11 residues. Trimming cost V 6 bases and J 14 bases; bases outside gene matches: 6. Germline V gene sequence: CDR1 MDHEN, CDR2 SYDVKM. The CDR3 DNA follows: TGTGCCAGCAGCAGGGGGGACAGGGCGTATTTT. Its translation is CASSRGDRAYF.

This rearrangement joins TRBV19 to TRBJ2-7; D is unresolved. Trimming shortened V by 6 bases and J by 0 bases, and 12 bases separated the two germline ends. The CDR3 extends over 14 amino acids. Germline CDR1 reads LNHDA; CDR2 reads SQIVND (reference sequence). Here the CDR3 DNA reads TGTGCCAGTAGGGCGACGAGGAGCTCCTACGAGCAGTACTTC. The encoded protein is CASRATRSSYEQYF.

The gene calls are TRBV21-1 and TRBJ2-1. TRBV21-1 is a pseudogene segment. This CDR3 spans 18 amino acids. Written as DNA, the CDR3 is TGTGCCAGCGACCCCCGGGACCACATCCTCAGCTCCTACAATGAGCAGTTCTTC. Encoded protein: CASDPRDHILSSYNEQFF.

The gene calls are TRBV7-9 and TRBJ2-1; 9 bases are a match to TRBD2. CDR1 is SEHNR, CDR2 FQNEAQ, per germline (reference sequence). The CDR3 is 19 residues long. V was pared by 1 base and J by 0 bases, with 10 bases of the junction left unmatched. CDR3 region: CASSLGFQREASSYNEQFF. For the CDR3, the DNA is TGTGCCAGCAGCTTAGGGTTCCAGCGGGAGGCCAGCTCCTACAATGAGCAGTTCTTC.

The CDR3 protein is CATSRLTQAVDYEQYF. In DNA, the CDR3 is TGTGCCACCAGCAGACTTACACAGGCGGTTGACTACGAGCAGTACTTC. The gene calls are TRBV15 and TRBJ2-7, with D perhaps matching TRBD1 (5 bases). V shed 2 bases and J shed 3 bases, with 17 bases lying between them. Germline V lookup: CDR1 LNHNV, CDR2 YYDKDF (reference sequence). The length of the CDR3 is 16 residues.

The chain uses TRBV7-2 and TRBJ2-1, with 7 bases fitting TRBD2. The CDR3 extends over 15 amino acids. V shed 5 bases and J 0 bases; nucleotides not matched to a gene: 4. Germline V gene data show CDR1 as SGHTA and CDR2 as FQGNSA. The CDR3 sequence: CASSPAGVSYNEQFF. The CDR3 DNA follows: TGTGCCAGCAGCCCCGCGGGGGTCTCCTACAATGAGCAGTTCTTC.

The rearrangement uses TRBV18 and TRBJ2-1, with 10 nucleotides matching TRBD2. Unmatched junction bases numbered 5, after V lost 0 bases and J lost 6 bases. Germline V CDR1 and CDR2: KGHSH, LQKENI. The length of the CDR3 is 16 residues. The CDR3 reads CASSPPSGRAANEQFF. The CDR3 coding sequence is TGTGCCAGCTCACCACCGAGCGGGAGGGCTGCCAATGAGCAGTTCTTC.

This chain joins TRBV28 and TRBJ1-5; 7 bases match TRBD1. The J segment lost 9 bases and the V segment lost 2 bases, leaving 7 bases of the junction unmatched. Germline loops: CDR1 MDHEN, CDR2 SYDVKM. This CDR3 comprises 14 residues. The CDR3 DNA reads TGTGCCAGCAGTTTACGACAGGGAGCCGGGCCCCAGCATTTT. Amino acid sequence: CASSLRQGAGPQHF. Looking up the rest from reference TRBV28 and TRBJ1-5 gives the full variable domain: DVKVTQSSRYLVKRTGEKVFLECVQDMDHENMFWYRQDPGLGLRLIYFSYDVKMKEKGDIPEGYSVSREKKERFSLILESASTNQTSMYLCASSLRQGAGPQHFGDGTRLSIL.

The J gene is TRBJ2-3, the V gene TRBV5-5; 10 bases fit TRBD2. The ends lost 1 base at V and 8 bases at J; junction bases unmatched: 19. Germline V CDR1 and CDR2: SGHKS, YYEKEE (reference sequence). This CDR3 is built from 19 residues. DNA for the CDR3: TGTGCCAGCAGCTTGTCGGCTAGCGGGAGTGTGGCAGGCTTCCGTACGCAGTATTTT. It is translated as CASSLSASGSVAGFRTQYF.

Comments on this clone: The sample has other DNA sequences that encode this CDR3 too. The rearrangement joins TRBV18 to TRBJ2-5; the D gene is possibly TRBD1 (5 bases). Deletions cut 1 base from V and 5 bases from J, with 11 bases between. Per germline, CDR1 KGHSH and CDR2 LQKENI. There are 14 residues in the CDR3. CDR3 coding DNA: TGTGCCAGCTCACCACTTCCAGGGTGGGAGACCCAGTACTTC. Translated, it gives CASSPLPGWETQYF.